The rows below give T cell receptor beta chains drawn from one sample of a study of OX40 agonist ivuxolimab in advanced cancers. Assay used: immunoSEQ multiplex PCR; TCRdb lists only in-frame clones, some missing. The sample contains about 46,000 clones, over 75% of which appear only once. The material was CD4+ or CD8+ T cells sorted from blood, obtained in a trial of the OX40 agonist ivuxolimab. The receptors were sampled from an adult with an advanced solid tumor such as melanoma, head and neck, liver or kidney cancer. Each CDR3 is given with its conserved first and last residue. A D gene is named only where the DNA matches it firmly. Size is stated for part of the rows, as once, few or many counts, or as a class when the clone is expanded.

CDR3,DNA,D,length,J,size,V
CASSLRPGIWGYTF,TGTGCCAGCAGTTTGCGCCCGGGAATTTGGGGCTACACCTTC,.,14,TRBJ1-2,.,TRBV28
CASSLAPVNTGELFF,TGTGCCAGCAGTCTCGCCCCAGTGAACACCGGGGAGCTGTTTTTT,.,15,TRBJ2-2,.,TRBV28
CASSQGLANTGELFF,TGCGCCAGCAGCCAGGGACTGGCAAACACCGGGGAGCTGTTTTTT,.,15,TRBJ2-2,.,TRBV4-1
CASSPRGGGRAANEQFF,TGTGCCAGCAGCCCCCGTGGCGGCGGGAGGGCCGCCAATGAGCAGTTCTTC,TRBD2,17,TRBJ2-1,.,TRBV7-9
CARTPQPLTYNEQFF,TGTGCCAGGACCCCACAGCCTCTCACATACAATGAGCAGTTCTTC,.,15,TRBJ2-1,.,TRBV6-4
CASSIRDLPYNEQFF,TGTGCCAGCAGCATCCGGGACTTACCCTACAATGAGCAGTTCTTC,.,15,TRBJ2-1,.,TRBV9
CASSPEKTSRYYEQYF,TGCGCCAGCAGCCCAGAAAAGACTAGTCGGTACTACGAGCAGTACTTC,.,16,TRBJ2-7,few,TRBV4-1
CASSLVGGVYQETQYF,TGTGCCAGCAGCTTAGTGGGGGGAGTTTACCAAGAGACCCAGTACTTC,.,16,TRBJ2-5,few,TRBV7-8
CASSYQETQYF,TGTGCCAGCAGCTACCAAGAGACCCAGTACTTC,.,11,TRBJ2-5,.,TRBV5-4
CASSANQGREQYF,TGTGCCAGCAGCGCGAACCAGGGGAGGGAGCAGTACTTC,.,13,TRBJ2-7,.,TRBV7-8
CASSLRGDSVQYF,TGCGCCAGCAGCCTCCGGGGGGATAGTGTGCAGTACTTC,TRBD2,13,TRBJ2-5,.,TRBV5-1
CASSGLGQEYGYTF,TGTGCCAGCAGTGGGCTAGGACAGGAATATGGCTACACCTTC,TRBD1,14,TRBJ1-2,.,TRBV2
CASSPLAGSTDTQYF,TGTGCCAGCAGTCCCCTAGCGGGAAGCACAGATACGCAGTATTTT,TRBD2,15,TRBJ2-3,.,TRBV28
CASSYDGGRGDEQFF,TGTGCCAGCAGTTACGATGGCGGGAGAGGGGATGAGCAGTTCTTC,TRBD2,15,TRBJ2-1,.,TRBV6-5
CASSGVEGVTSGRGDEQFF,TGTGCCAGCAGTGGGGTTGAAGGAGTGACTAGCGGGAGAGGCGATGAGCAGTTCTTC,TRBD2,19,TRBJ2-1,.,TRBV2
CASSHTGTSGNNEQFF,TGTGCCAGCAGCCATACCGGGACTAGCGGCAACAATGAGCAGTTCTTC,TRBD2,16,TRBJ2-1,.,TRBV4-2
CASSYDGQSPYNEQFF,TGCGCCAGCAGTTATGATGGACAGAGTCCCTACAATGAGCAGTTCTTC,.,16,TRBJ2-1,.,TRBV5-1
CASSYSDRVQETQYF,TGTGCCAGCAGCTACTCGGACAGGGTCCAAGAGACCCAGTACTTC,TRBD1,15,TRBJ2-5,.,TRBV11-3
CASSLGLAGTDTQYF,TGTGCCAGCAGCTTGGGACTAGCGGGAACAGATACGCAGTATTTT,TRBD2,15,TRBJ2-3,.,TRBV9
CASSLATVSADTQYF,TGTGCCAGCAGCTTAGCGACAGTATCGGCAGATACGCAGTATTTT,.,15,TRBJ2-3,.,TRBV7-9
CASSEIGQGQSGYTF,TGTGCCAGCAGTGAAATCGGACAGGGCCAGTCTGGCTACACCTTC,TRBD1,15,TRBJ1-2,.,TRBV2
CASSTVPSGANVLTF,TGCGCCAGCAGCACAGTGCCCTCTGGGGCCAACGTCCTGACTTTC,.,15,TRBJ2-6,.,TRBV5-1